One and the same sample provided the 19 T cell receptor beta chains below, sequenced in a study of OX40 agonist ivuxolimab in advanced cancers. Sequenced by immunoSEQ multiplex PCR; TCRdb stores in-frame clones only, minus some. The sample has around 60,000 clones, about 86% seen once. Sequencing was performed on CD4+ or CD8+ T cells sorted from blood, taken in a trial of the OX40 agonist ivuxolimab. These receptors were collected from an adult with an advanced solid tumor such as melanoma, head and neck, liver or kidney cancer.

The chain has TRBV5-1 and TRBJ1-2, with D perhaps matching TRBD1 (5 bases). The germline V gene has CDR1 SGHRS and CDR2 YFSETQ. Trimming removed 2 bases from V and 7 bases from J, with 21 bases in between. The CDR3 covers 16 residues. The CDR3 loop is CASSFWSGLAQGGYTF. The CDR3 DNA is TGCGCCAGCAGCTTCTGGTCAGGGCTGGCACAAGGTGGCTACACCTTC.

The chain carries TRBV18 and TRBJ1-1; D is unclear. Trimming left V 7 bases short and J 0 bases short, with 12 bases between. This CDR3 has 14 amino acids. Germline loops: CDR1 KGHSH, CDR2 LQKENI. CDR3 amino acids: CASLESRLNTEAFF. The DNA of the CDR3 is TGTGCCAGCTTAGAATCCCGGTTGAACACTGAAGCTTTCTTT.

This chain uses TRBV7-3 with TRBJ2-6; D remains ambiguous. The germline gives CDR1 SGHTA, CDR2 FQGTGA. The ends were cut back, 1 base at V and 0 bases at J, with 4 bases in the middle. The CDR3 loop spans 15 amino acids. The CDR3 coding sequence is TGTGCCAGCAGCTTAAGTCCCTCTGGGGCCAACGTCCTGACTTTC. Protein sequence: CASSLSPSGANVLTF.

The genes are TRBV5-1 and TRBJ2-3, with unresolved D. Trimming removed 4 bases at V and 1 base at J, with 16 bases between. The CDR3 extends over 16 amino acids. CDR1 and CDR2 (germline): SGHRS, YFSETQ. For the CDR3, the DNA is TGCGCCAGCAGCCTAGGAGTGGTTGGCCGCACAGATACGCAGTATTTT. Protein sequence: CASSLGVVGRTDTQYF.

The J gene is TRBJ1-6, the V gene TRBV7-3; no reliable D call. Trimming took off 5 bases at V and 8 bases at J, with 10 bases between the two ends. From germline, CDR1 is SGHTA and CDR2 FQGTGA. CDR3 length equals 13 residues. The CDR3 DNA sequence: TGTGCCAGCAGCCGGGTCCGGGATTCACCCCTCCACTTT. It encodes CASSRVRDSPLHF.

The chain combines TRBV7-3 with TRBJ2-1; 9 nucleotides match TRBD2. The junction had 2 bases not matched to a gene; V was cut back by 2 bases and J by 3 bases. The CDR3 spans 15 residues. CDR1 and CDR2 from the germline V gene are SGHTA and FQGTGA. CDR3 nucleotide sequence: TGTGCCAGCAGCTTACTAGCGGGGCGCTACAATGAGCAGTTCTTC. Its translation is CASSLLAGRYNEQFF.

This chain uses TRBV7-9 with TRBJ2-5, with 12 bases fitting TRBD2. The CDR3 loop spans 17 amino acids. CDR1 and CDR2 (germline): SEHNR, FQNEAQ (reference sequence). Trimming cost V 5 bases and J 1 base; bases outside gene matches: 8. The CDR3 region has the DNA TGTGCCAGCAGCCGTGGACTAGCGGGGATGAGCCAAGAGACCCAGTACTTC. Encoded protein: CASSRGLAGMSQETQYF.

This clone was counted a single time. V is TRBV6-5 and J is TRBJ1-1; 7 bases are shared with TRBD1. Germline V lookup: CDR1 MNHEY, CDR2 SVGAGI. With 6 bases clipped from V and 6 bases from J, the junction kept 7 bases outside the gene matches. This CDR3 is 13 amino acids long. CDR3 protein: CASSQGTVAEAFF. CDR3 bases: TGTGCCAGCAGCCAGGGGACAGTAGCTGAAGCTTTCTTT.

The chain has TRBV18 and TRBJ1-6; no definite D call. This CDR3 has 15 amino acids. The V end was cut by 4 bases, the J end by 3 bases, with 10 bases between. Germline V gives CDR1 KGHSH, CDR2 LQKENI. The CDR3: CASSQGEGYNSPLHF. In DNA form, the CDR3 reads TGTGCCAGCTCACAAGGCGAAGGCTATAATTCACCCCTCCACTTT.

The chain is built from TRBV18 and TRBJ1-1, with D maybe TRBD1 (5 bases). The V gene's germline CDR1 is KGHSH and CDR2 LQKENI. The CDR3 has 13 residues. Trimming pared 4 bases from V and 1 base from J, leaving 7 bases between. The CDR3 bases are TGTGCCAGCTCACGGGACGGGAACACTGAAGCTTTCTTT. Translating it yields CASSRDGNTEAFF.

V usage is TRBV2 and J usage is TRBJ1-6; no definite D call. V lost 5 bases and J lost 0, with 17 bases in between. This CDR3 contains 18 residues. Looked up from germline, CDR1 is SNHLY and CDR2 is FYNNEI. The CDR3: CASSPRRAAHSYNSPLHF. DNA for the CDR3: TGTGCCAGCAGTCCCCGACGTGCGGCACACTCCTATAATTCACCCCTCCACTTT.

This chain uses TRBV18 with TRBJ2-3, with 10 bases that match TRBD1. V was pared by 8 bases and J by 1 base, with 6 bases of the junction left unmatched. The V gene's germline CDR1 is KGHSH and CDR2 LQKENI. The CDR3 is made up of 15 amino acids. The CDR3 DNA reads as TGTGCCAGCACCTCCGGGACAGGGGGCACAGATACGCAGTATTTT. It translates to CASTSGTGGTDTQYF. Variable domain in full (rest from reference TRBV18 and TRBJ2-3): NAGVMQNPRHLVRRRGQEARLRCSPMKGHSHVYWYRQLPEEGLKFMVYLQKENIIDESGMPKERFSAEFPKEGPSILRIQQVVRGDSAAYFCASTSGTGGTDTQYFGPGTRLTVL.

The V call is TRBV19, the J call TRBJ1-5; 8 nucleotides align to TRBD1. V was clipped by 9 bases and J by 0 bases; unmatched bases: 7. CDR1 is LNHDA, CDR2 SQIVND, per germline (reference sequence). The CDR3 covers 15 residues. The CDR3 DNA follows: TGTGCCAGCGAAGGACAGGGAGGTAGCAATCAGCCCCAGCATTTT. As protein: CASEGQGGSNQPQHF.

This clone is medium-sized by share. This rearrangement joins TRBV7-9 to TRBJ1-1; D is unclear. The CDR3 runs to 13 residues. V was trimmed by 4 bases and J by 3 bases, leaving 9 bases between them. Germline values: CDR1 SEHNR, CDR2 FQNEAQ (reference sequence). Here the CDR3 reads CASSSQAYTEAFF. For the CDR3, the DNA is TGTGCCAGCAGCTCCCAGGCTTACACTGAAGCTTTCTTT.

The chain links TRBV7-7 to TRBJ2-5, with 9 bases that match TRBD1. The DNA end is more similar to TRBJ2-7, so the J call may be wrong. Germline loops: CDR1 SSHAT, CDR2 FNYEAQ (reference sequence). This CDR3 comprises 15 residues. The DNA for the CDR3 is TGTGCCAGCAGCGCAGGACAGGGGAGTCCTTACGAGCAGTACTTC. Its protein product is CASSAGQGSPYEQYF.

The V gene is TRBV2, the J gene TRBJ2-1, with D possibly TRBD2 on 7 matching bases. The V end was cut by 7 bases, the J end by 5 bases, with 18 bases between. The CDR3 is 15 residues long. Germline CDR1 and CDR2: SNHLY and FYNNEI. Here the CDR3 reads CASTHEGGRNNEQFF. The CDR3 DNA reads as TGTGCCAGCACCCATGAGGGGGGGCGTAACAATGAGCAGTTCTTC.

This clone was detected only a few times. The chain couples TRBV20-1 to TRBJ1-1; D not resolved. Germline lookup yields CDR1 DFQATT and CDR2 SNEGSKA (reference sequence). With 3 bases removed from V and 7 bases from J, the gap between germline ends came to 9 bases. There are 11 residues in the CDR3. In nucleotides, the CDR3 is TGCAGTGCTAGCGCCCGGCTTGAAGCTTTCTTT. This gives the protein CSASARLEAFF.

The CDR3 DNA follows: TGTGCCAGCAGGGCGACGGGGTCGGGTTATAATTCACCCCTCCACTTT. Translated: CASRATGSGYNSPLHF. This rearrangement joins TRBV28 to TRBJ1-6; D ambiguous. The germline gives CDR1 MDHEN, CDR2 SYDVKM. CDR3 length: 16 residues. Deletions cut 6 bases from V and 4 bases from J, with 16 bases between.

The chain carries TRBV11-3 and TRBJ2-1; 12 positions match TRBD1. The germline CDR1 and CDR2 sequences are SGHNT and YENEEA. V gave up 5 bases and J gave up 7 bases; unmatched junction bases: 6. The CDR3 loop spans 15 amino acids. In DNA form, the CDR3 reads TGTGCCAGCAGCCCCGGGACAGGGGGCATGAATGAGCAGTTCTTC. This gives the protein CASSPGTGGMNEQFF.